Presented here are 21 T cell receptor beta chains from one specimen sequenced in a study of T cells after yellow fever vaccination. In TCRdb, the 5' RACE reads were re-called with MiXCR into one record per CDR3 protein. The profile shows 600,000 to 750,000 distinct CDR3 sequences, approximately 13% of them singletons. This sample comprised PBMCs, obtained on the day of the yellow fever booster vaccination. The receptor set was obtained from a man aged 25 to 45 who received the YFV17D yellow fever vaccine.

This clonotype was found a few times. CDR3: CASSGLRGGSYNEQFF. Here the CDR3 DNA reads TGCGCCAGCAGTGGACTTAGAGGGGGCTCCTACAATGAGCAGTTCTTC. The V and J genes are TRBV10-1 and TRBJ2-1; D perhaps matches TRBD1 (6 bases). The V and J ends lost 4 bases and 0 bases respectively, with 13 bases between them. Germline V CDR1 and CDR2: WNHNN, SYGVQD (reference sequence). This CDR3 has 16 residues.

This clonotype was counted between two and nine times. The chain has TRBV20-1 and TRBJ2-1, with 9 bases identical to TRBD1. Germline values: CDR1 DFQATT, CDR2 SNEGSKA (reference sequence). The CDR3 extends over 13 amino acids. Germline trimming cut 3 bases from V and 7 bases from J; bases unmatched to any gene: 4. The CDR3 spells CSARGQGFNEQFF. As DNA, the CDR3 is TGCAGTGCTAGGGGACAGGGCTTTAATGAGCAGTTCTTC.

This clonotype was picked up a small number of times. The rearrangement joins TRBV29-1 to TRBJ2-2; D is undetermined. Trimming pared 4 bases from V and 7 bases from J, leaving 7 bases between. Germline V gene lookup returns CDR1 SQVTM and CDR2 ANQGSEA. The CDR3 consists of 11 residues. This CDR3 reads CSVAGVGELFF. The CDR3 nucleotides are TGCAGCGTTGCTGGGGTCGGGGAGCTGTTTTTT.

This chain joins TRBV11-2 and TRBJ2-3; 12 bases are a match to TRBD2. With 5 bases clipped from V and 4 bases from J, the junction kept 7 bases outside the gene matches. There are 16 residues in the CDR3. CDR1 and CDR2 (germline): SGHAT, FQNNGV. The CDR3 sequence is CASSPRTSGNSDTQYF. CDR3 in DNA: TGTGCCAGCAGCCCGCGGACTAGCGGGAACTCAGATACGCAGTATTTT.

The V call is TRBV28, the J call TRBJ2-7; D uncertain. Trimming took off 6 bases at V and 0 bases at J, with 15 bases between the two ends. Per germline, CDR1 MDHEN and CDR2 SYDVKM. The CDR3 sequence is 15 residues long. The CDR3 here is CASRPAGRISYEQYF. In DNA, the CDR3 is TGTGCCAGCAGACCGGCTGGGCGGATCTCCTACGAGCAGTACTTC.

This clonotype was detected many times. The V gene is TRBV20-1, the J gene TRBJ1-6; D remains unclear. The germline V and J ends were trimmed by 5 bases and 9 bases, with 17 bases remaining between them. Germline V gives CDR1 DFQATT, CDR2 SNEGSKA (reference sequence). This CDR3 has 14 amino acids. DNA for the CDR3: TGCAGTGCTGCCGACAAAGCGGGGAGTTCACCCCTCCACTTT. Translating gives CSAADKAGSSPLHF.

V gene TRBV27 combines with J gene TRBJ2-1, with TRBD1 identical over 7 bases. The ends lost 5 bases at V and 3 bases at J; junction bases unmatched: 13. The CDR3 has 17 residues. Looked up from germline, CDR1 is MNHEY and CDR2 is SMNVEV (reference sequence). The CDR3 sequence: CASSRRDSLRFYNEQFF. DNA of the CDR3: TGTGCCAGCAGTCGACGGGACAGCCTAAGATTCTACAATGAGCAGTTCTTC.

This clonotype was counted between two and nine times. This chain uses TRBV7-9 with TRBJ2-1; TRBD2 might be the D (6 bases). The V end was cut by 4 bases, the J end by 8 bases, with 12 bases between. This CDR3 is built from 13 residues. Germline loops: CDR1 SEHNR, CDR2 FQNEAQ (reference sequence). CDR3 bases: TGTGCCAGCAGCTCGGGCGGGATCTATGAGCAGTTCTTC. Protein product: CASSSGGIYEQFF.

This clonotype has just a few counts. The chain combines TRBV5-1 with TRBJ2-5, with D possibly called TRBD1 or TRBD2 (5 bases each). V was pared by 0 bases and J by 3 bases, with 12 bases between. The CDR3 contains 15 residues. Per the germline V gene, CDR1 is SGHRS and CDR2 is YFSETQ. The CDR3 here is CASSLARDPKETQYF. DNA for the CDR3: TGCGCCAGCAGCTTGGCCCGGGACCCAAAAGAGACCCAGTACTTC.

This chain's CDR3 is CAWSGGEQPQHF. CDR3 nucleotides: TGTGCCTGGAGTGGGGGCGAACAGCCCCAGCATTTT. The rearrangement uses TRBV30 and TRBJ1-5; weak D call: TRBD1 (5 bases). Between the trimmed V and J ends, which lost 1 base and 7 bases, there was a span of 8 bases. Germline V lookup: CDR1 GTSNPN, CDR2 SVGIG (reference sequence). The CDR3 loop spans 12 amino acids.

The chain couples TRBV6-5 to TRBJ2-1, with TRBD2 as a possible D gene (6 bases). CDR3 size: 17 residues. Trimming removed 2 bases at V and 3 bases at J, with 17 bases between. Germline CDR1 and CDR2: MNHEY and SVGAGI. The CDR3 is CASSYPRDSAFYNEQFF. The DNA of the CDR3 is TGTGCCAGCAGTTACCCCCGGGACTCGGCTTTCTACAATGAGCAGTTCTTC.

J is TRBJ2-1 and V is TRBV30; D is possibly TRBD2 (5 bases). Trimming cost V 7 bases and J 9 bases, with 19 bases left between them. CDR1 GTSNPN and CDR2 SVGIG come from the germline V gene (reference sequence). The CDR3 is 13 residues long. As DNA, the CDR3 is TGTGCCTTTTCTAGCATTGCGGTTGGTGAGCAGTTCTTC. Protein: CAFSSIAVGEQFF. The full variable domain, with the rest looked up from reference TRBV30 and TRBJ2-1, is SQTIHQWPATLVQPVGSPLSLECTVEGTSNPNLYWYRQAAGRGLQLLFYSVGIGQISSEVPQNLSASRPQDRQFILSSKKLLLSDSGFYLCAFSSIAVGEQFFGPGTRLTVL.

V gene TRBV5-1 combines with J gene TRBJ2-1; 7 nucleotides align to TRBD2. The CDR3 contains 16 residues. CDR1 is SGHRS, CDR2 YFSETQ, per germline. V trimming: 8 bases; J trimming: 6 bases; junction bases outside the gene matches: 17. The CDR3 DNA is TGCGCCAGGAGCCCCGGAGTTTCGGGAGGTCTCAATGAGCAGTTCTTC. Amino acid sequence: CARSPGVSGGLNEQFF. Together with reference TRBV5-1 and TRBJ2-1, the CDR3 gives the full variable domain: KAGVTQTPRYLIKTRGQQVTLSCSPISGHRSVSWYQQTPGQGLQFLFEYFSETQRNKGNFPGRFSGRQFSNSRSEMNVSTLELGDSALYLCARSPGVSGGLNEQFFGPGTRLTVL.

CDR3 in amino acids: CASSPTPLRQGAVEQYF. The CDR3 DNA reads as TGTGCCAGCAGCCCGACCCCCCTAAGACAGGGGGCGGTCGAGCAGTACTTC. The rearrangement joins TRBV3-1 to TRBJ2-7, with TRBD1 matching 10 bases. CDR3 length equals 17 residues. Germline loops: CDR1 LGHDT, CDR2 YNNKEL (reference sequence). The V segment lost 4 bases and the J segment 6 bases; nucleotides outside the gene matches: 15.

J is TRBJ2-6 and V is TRBV28; the D gene is possibly TRBD2 (5 bases). The V gene lost 0 bases and the J gene lost 2 bases, with 5 bases spanning the gap. CDR1 is MDHEN and CDR2 is SYDVKM in the germline V gene. There are 15 residues in the CDR3. The CDR3 sequence is CASSLWRAGANVLTF. CDR3 sequence (DNA): TGTGCCAGCAGTTTATGGAGGGCTGGGGCCAACGTCCTGACTTTC.

This clonotype showed up just a few times. V gene TRBV29-1 combines with J gene TRBJ2-7; 11 bases align to TRBD2. The germline gives CDR1 SQVTM, CDR2 ANQGSEA. The CDR3 loop spans 12 amino acids. J was trimmed by 6 bases and V by 4 bases; bases with no gene match: 2. Written as DNA, the CDR3 is TGCAGCGTTGGACTAGCGGGACGCGAGCAGTACTTC. Translation: CSVGLAGREQYF.

The V and J genes are TRBV29-1 and TRBJ2-1, with TRBD2 matching 8 bases. V shed 4 bases, J shed 3 bases, and the junction held 5 bases outside the gene matches. This CDR3 region has 14 residues. Per the germline V gene, CDR1 is SQVTM and CDR2 is ANQGSEA. Written as DNA, the CDR3 is TGCAGCGTTGGAACCGGGACTAGCTACAATGAGCAGTTCTTC. Its protein product is CSVGTGTSYNEQFF.

The chain recombines TRBV3-1 with TRBJ2-2, with TRBD2 matching over 7 bases. The length of the CDR3 is 14 residues. Germline lookup yields CDR1 LGHDT and CDR2 YNNKEL (reference sequence). V shed 7 bases, J shed 4 bases, and the junction held 6 bases outside the gene matches. The CDR3 spells CASTAGVGTGELFF. As DNA, the CDR3 is TGTGCCAGCACCGCGGGAGTCGGCACCGGGGAGCTGTTTTTT. The full variable domain, completed using reference TRBV3-1 and TRBJ2-2, is DTAVSQTPKYLVTQMGNDKSIKCEQNLGHDTMYWYKQDSKKFLKIMFSYNNKELIINETVPNRFSPKSPDKAHLNLHINSLELGDSAVYFCASTAGVGTGELFFGEGSRLTVL.

V and J are TRBV13 and TRBJ2-7, with D uncertain. V was shortened by 0 bases and J by 8 bases, with 14 bases between the two germline ends. CDR1 PRHDT and CDR2 FYEKMQ come from the germline V gene (reference sequence). The CDR3 length is 14 residues. The CDR3: CASSLGAVSAKQYF. In DNA form, the CDR3 reads TGTGCCAGCAGCTTAGGGGCGGTCTCTGCGAAGCAGTACTTC.

This clonotype came up a few times. The chain combines TRBV7-2 with TRBJ1-1; D not certain. CDR1 is SGHTA, CDR2 FQGNSA, per germline. The germline V and J ends were trimmed by 1 base and 1 base, with 7 bases remaining between them. There are 14 residues in the CDR3. The CDR3 coding sequence is TGTGCCAGCAGCTTAGTACGACAGAACACTGAAGCTTTCTTT. This encodes CASSLVRQNTEAFF.

A remark on this clonotype: One end of the junction is discordant with germline, which a read error may explain. CDR3 amino acids: CANSLTFEQYF. In DNA form, the CDR3 reads TGTGCCAACAGCTTGACGTTCGAGCAGTACTTC. V is TRBV11-2 and J is TRBJ2-7; D is unresolved. This CDR3 is built from 11 residues. Germline CDR1 and CDR2: SGHAT and FQNNGV.